The clone carrying this T cell receptor (beta chain) was observed a handful of times. What it binds is unknown. UMIs were added to TCR cDNA along with a universal primer site when it was made by 5'RACE template switching. MiXCR, applied by TCRdb to the 5' RACE reads, yields one record per CDR3 protein. In the table there are some 600,000 distinct CDR3 sequences, around 12% of which are singletons. The data belong to a study of T cells after yellow fever vaccination. Unmatched junction bases numbered 9, after V lost 5 bases and J lost 5 bases. Germline CDR1 is MNHEY and CDR2 is SMNVEV (reference sequence). The CDR3 loop spans 15 amino acids. Overall study findings and caveats: Overall, a small share of clonotypes was seen in both CD4 and CD8 compartments. On re-exposure, the response was weaker but peaked faster, at day 5 versus 15.

The sample here was PBMCs, taken on the day of the yellow fever booster vaccination. This clonotype originated in a man aged 25 to 40 who received the YFV17D yellow fever vaccine. The chain employs TRBV27 and TRBJ1-1; 9 bases are a match to TRBD1. CDR3 nucleotide sequence: TGTGCCAGCAGTGCCGGGACAGGGAGGTGGACTGAAGCTTTCTTT. Translated, it gives CASSAGTGRWTEAFF.